These 23 T cell receptor beta chains were all obtained from the same sample, sequenced in a study of metastatic and nonmetastatic thyroid tumors. Not a single patient had been given any form of treatment at any point before undergoing thyroid surgery. TCRdb reprocessed the PCR reads using MiXCR. Of about 39,000 clones listed, approximately 19% are singletons. The sample comprised blood. The receptors were sampled from a female donor with papillary thyroid cancer or a benign thyroid nodule (not recorded which). Some clones in this sample may be carry-over from other donors' samples.

With respect to this clone: An end of the junction differs from the germline gene, which may be a read error. V gene TRBV15 combines with J gene TRBJ1-1, with D unclear. Germline V lookup: CDR1 LNHNV, CDR2 YYDKDF (reference sequence). The CDR3 loop spans 13 amino acids. The CDR3 here is CATSMSKNTEALF. CDR3 bases: TGTGCCACCAGCATGTCGAAGAACACTGAAGCTTTATTT.

The V call is TRBV6-2 or TRBV6-3, the J call TRBJ2-3; TRBD2 agrees at 12 bases. With 0 bases clipped from V and 4 bases from J, the junction kept 17 bases outside the gene matches. Per the germline V gene, CDR1 is MNHEY and CDR2 is SVGEGT. This CDR3 has 21 residues. CDR3 nucleotide sequence: TGTGCCAGCAGTTACTCGATTCTGCCTAGCGGGAGGGCTATTTACCCAGATACGCAGTATTTT. Encoded protein: CASSYSILPSGRAIYPDTQYF.

This clone was found many times. This sample also contains other DNA sequences that code for the same CDR3. V usage is TRBV6-1 and J usage is TRBJ2-3; perhaps D is TRBD1 or TRBD2 (5 bases each). The germline V gene encodes CDR1 MNHNS and CDR2 SASEGT. CDR3 length: 16 residues. Trimming pared 5 bases from V and 4 bases from J, leaving 19 bases between. CDR3 region: CASSFGASLGADTQYF. CDR3 bases: TGTGCCAGCAGTTTTGGGGCTTCACTGGGGGCAGATACGCAGTATTTT.

This clone was detected ten times or more. The chain joins TRBV19 to TRBJ2-1, with 8 positions matching TRBD1. Germline CDR1 and CDR2: LNHDA and SQIVND (reference sequence). After removal of 3 bases from V and 10 bases from J, the junction contained 5 bases not matched to a gene. There are 13 residues in the CDR3. The DNA for the CDR3 is TGTGCCAGTAGTATGGGCCGGACAGGGGAGCAGTTCTTC. Encoded protein: CASSMGRTGEQFF.

This clone was seen many times. V usage is TRBV10-2 and J usage is TRBJ2-3; D unclear. The CDR3 consists of 12 residues. V was cut by 3 bases and J by 5 bases, with 6 bases left in between. Germline assignment: CDR1 WSHSY and CDR2 SAAADI. The CDR3, as DNA: TGCGCCAGCAGTGAATTGGTAGATACGCAGTATTTT. Its translation: CASSELVDTQYF.

This clone came up once. CDR3 DNA: TGTGCCAGTAGTACGTCTAGCGGAAGCTCCTACAATGAGCAGTTCTTC. It specifies CASSTSSGSSYNEQFF. The chain joins TRBV19 to TRBJ2-1; 7 positions agree with TRBD2. CDR3 size: 16 residues. CDR1 and CDR2 (germline): LNHDA, SQIVND (reference sequence). V lost 4 bases, J lost 0 bases, and 6 bases stayed unmatched.

This clone has a handful of counts. The chain recombines TRBV6-1 with TRBJ2-3; 13 bases map to TRBD2. This CDR3 is built from 16 residues. CDR1 MNHNS and CDR2 SASEGT come from the germline V gene. Trimming at V came to 4 bases and at J to 5 bases, leaving 6 bases not matched to a gene. CDR3 loop: CASSATSGGAVDTQYF. In DNA form, the CDR3 reads TGTGCCAGCAGTGCCACTAGCGGGGGGGCTGTAGATACGCAGTATTTT.

This clone showed up many times. This chain joins TRBV5-1 and TRBJ2-2, with D perhaps TRBD2 (5 bases). CDR3 size: 14 residues. V lost 1 base to trimming and J lost 4 bases, with 8 bases between them. The V gene's germline CDR1 is SGHRS and CDR2 YFSETQ. The DNA of the CDR3 is TGCGCCAGCAGCTTGTTTCGGGGCACCGGGGAGCTGTTTTTT. It codes for CASSLFRGTGELFF.

This clone was counted many times. The chain combines TRBV20-1 with TRBJ2-7; 8 nucleotides match TRBD2. The CDR3 sequence is 14 residues long. J was trimmed by 6 bases and V by 3 bases; bases with no gene match: 10. Per the germline V gene, CDR1 is DFQATT and CDR2 is SNEGSKA (reference sequence). In DNA form, the CDR3 reads TGCAGTGCTAGTACCGAGCGGGAGACGAGCGAGCAGTACTTC. Translated, it gives CSASTERETSEQYF.

There are many counts of this clone. The rearrangement joins TRBV20-1 to TRBJ1-1; D remains unclear. Trimming shortened V by 2 bases and J by 3 bases, and 7 bases separated the two germline ends. Germline V CDR1 and CDR2: DFQATT, SNEGSKA (reference sequence). The CDR3 is 12 residues long. CDR3 loop: CSARRTYTEAFF. Here the CDR3 DNA reads TGCAGTGCTAGAAGGACCTACACTGAAGCTTTCTTT.

The table lists this clone with many counts. The J gene is TRBJ1-1, the V gene TRBV3-1; a possible D gene is TRBD1 (6 bases). Trimming cost V 4 bases and J 1 base, with 19 bases left between them. CDR1 is LGHDT and CDR2 is YNNKEL in the germline V gene (reference sequence). The CDR3 loop spans 17 amino acids. CDR3 protein: CASSLTPGRDKNTEAFF. In DNA, the CDR3 is TGTGCCAGCAGCCTTACCCCAGGCCGGGACAAGAACACTGAAGCTTTCTTT.

This clone came up many times. This chain connects TRBV10-2 to TRBJ2-2, with TRBD1 as a possible D gene (5 bases). CDR1 is WSHSY, CDR2 SAAADI, per germline. The ends were cut back, 7 bases at V and 3 bases at J, with 9 bases in the middle. The CDR3 runs to 13 residues. Here the CDR3 DNA reads TGCGCCAGCAACGACAGAGACACCGGGGAGCTGTTTTTT. The encoded protein is CASNDRDTGELFF.

This clone was observed at least ten times. The chain uses TRBV7-8 and TRBJ2-6; TRBD1 might be the D (6 bases). The CDR3 length is 18 residues. Germline CDR1 and CDR2: SGHVS and FQNEAQ. V shed 5 bases and J shed 2 bases, with 19 bases lying between them. CDR3 nucleotide sequence: TGTGCCAGCAGCCCACGGCCAGGGGCTCTGACTGGGGCCAACGTCCTGACTTTC. This encodes CASSPRPGALTGANVLTF.

This clone was seen just once. The junction departs from germline at one end; a sequencing error may be responsible. The rearrangement uses TRBV7-3 and TRBJ1-1; D might be TRBD1 (6 bases). The CDR3 extends over 13 amino acids. Germline loops: CDR1 SGHTA, CDR2 FQGTGA. CDR3 sequence reads: CASSLTGMDESFF. CDR3 bases: TGTGCCAGCAGCCTAACAGGGATGGATGAATCTTTCTTT.

At least ten counts were recorded for this clone. The V call is TRBV4-3, the J call TRBJ1-4; 7 nucleotides align to TRBD1. J was trimmed by 8 bases and V by 1 base; bases with no gene match: 4. The germline gives CDR1 LGHNA, CDR2 YSLEER. The CDR3 is 14 residues long. For the CDR3, the DNA is TGCGCCAGCAGCCAAGGAGGGGGCAACGAAAAACTGTTTTTT. The encoded protein is CASSQGGGNEKLFF.

As regards this clone: This clone may be a read error of a much larger clone one base away. The chain joins TRBV29-1 to TRBJ2-7; D not resolved. Trimming left V 6 bases short and J 13 bases short, with 22 bases between. Germline V gene data show CDR1 as SQVTM and CDR2 as ANQGSEA. The CDR3 length is 12 residues. The CDR3 is CSVLPERKTHYF. DNA of the CDR3: TGCAGCGTATTACCTGAGAGGAAGACCCATTACTTC.

This clone was seen a few times. A much larger clone lies one base from this, so it may be a read error. The conserved phenylalanine or tryptophan is not found at the CDR3 terminus, so this likely reflects a read error. The DNA is left out, because the CDR3 cannot be placed on it with certainty; the CDR3 is given as TCRdb lists it. The sample contains more than one DNA sequence encoding this CDR3. V is TRBV24-1 and J is TRBJ2-7; TRBD1 is taken as the D call from the table, unchecked against the DNA. The germline V gene has CDR1 KGHDR and CDR2 SFDVKD. The CDR3 spans 9 residues, counting both ends. The CDR3 sequence is CATTRTGSS.

This clone was detected only a few times. V is TRBV7-9 and J is TRBJ2-7, with D hard to call. CDR1 and CDR2 from the germline V gene are SEHNR and FQNEAQ (reference sequence). The CDR3 totals 12 residues. V was cut by 5 bases and J by 5 bases, with 10 bases left in between. CDR3 sequence (DNA): TGTGCCAGCAGCCTTAGTCCCCACGAGCAGTACTTC. Amino acids: CASSLSPHEQYF.

The table lists this clone with a few counts. V is TRBV6-1 and J is TRBJ1-1; D call uncertain. This CDR3 comprises 14 residues. The germline V gene has CDR1 MNHNS and CDR2 SASEGT. Trimming took 6 bases from V and 3 from J, leaving 14 bases between them. The CDR3 sequence: CASRNGFWDTEAFF. In DNA form, the CDR3 reads TGTGCCAGCAGAAATGGCTTTTGGGACACTGAAGCTTTCTTT.

Judged by abundance, this clone is medium-sized. V is TRBV28 and J is TRBJ2-7; TRBD1 agrees at 8 bases. Looked up from germline, CDR1 is MDHEN and CDR2 is SYDVKM. J was trimmed by 1 base and V by 8 bases; bases with no gene match: 1. The CDR3 sequence is 12 residues long. CDR3 nucleotide sequence: TGTGCCAGCGGGACAGGTTCCTACGAGCAGTACTTC. Protein product: CASGTGSYEQYF.

This chain links TRBV12-3 or TRBV12-4 with TRBJ2-5; D perhaps matches TRBD2 (6 bases). Trimming stripped 6 bases from V and 4 bases from J, with 9 bases between. The CDR3 sequence is 12 residues long. The CDR3 protein is CASSPAGETQYF. CDR3 DNA: TGTGCCAGCAGCCCAGCGGGAGAGACCCAGTACTTC.

The table lists this clone with many counts. The junction and the germline gene differ at one end; a read error may be behind it. V usage is TRBV5-5 and J usage is TRBJ2-7; D call uncertain. CDR1 and CDR2 from the germline V gene are SGHKS and YYEKEE (reference sequence). The length of the CDR3 is 14 residues. CDR3 loop: CASNLGSTNYEQYF. In DNA form, the CDR3 reads TGTGCCAGCAACTTGGGATCTACTAACTACGAGCAGTACTTC.

This chain joins TRBV6-1 and TRBJ2-7; no clear D gene. CDR1 and CDR2 (germline): MNHNS, SASEGT. V was cut by 5 bases and J by 3 bases, with 14 bases left in between. The CDR3 runs 14 residues. The CDR3 region has the DNA TGTGCCAGCAGTCCCTGGTACGGAGTCTACGAGCAGTACTTC. Protein sequence: CASSPWYGVYEQYF.